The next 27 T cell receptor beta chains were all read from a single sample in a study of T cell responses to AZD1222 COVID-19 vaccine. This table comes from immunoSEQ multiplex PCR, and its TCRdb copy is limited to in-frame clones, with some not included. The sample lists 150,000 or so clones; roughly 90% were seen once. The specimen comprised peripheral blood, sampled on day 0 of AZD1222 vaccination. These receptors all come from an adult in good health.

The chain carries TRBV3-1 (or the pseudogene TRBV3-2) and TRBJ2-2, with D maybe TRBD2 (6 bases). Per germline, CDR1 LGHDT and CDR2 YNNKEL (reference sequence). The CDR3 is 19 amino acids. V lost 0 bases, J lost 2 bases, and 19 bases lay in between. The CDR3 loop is CASSQDTPRGLPNTGELFF. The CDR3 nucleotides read TGTGCCAGCAGCCAAGATACCCCGAGGGGACTCCCAAACACCGGGGAGCTGTTTTTT.

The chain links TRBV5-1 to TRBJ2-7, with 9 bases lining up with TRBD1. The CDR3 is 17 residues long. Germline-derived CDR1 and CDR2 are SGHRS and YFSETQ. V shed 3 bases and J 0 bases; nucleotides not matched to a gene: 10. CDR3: CASSSGQGHKSSYEQYF. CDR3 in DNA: TGCGCCAGCAGCTCGGGACAGGGACACAAAAGCTCCTACGAGCAGTACTTC.

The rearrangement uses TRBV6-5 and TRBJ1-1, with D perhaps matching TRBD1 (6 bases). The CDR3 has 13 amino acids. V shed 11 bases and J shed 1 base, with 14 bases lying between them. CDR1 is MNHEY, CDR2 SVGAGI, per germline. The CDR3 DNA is TGTGCCGTCAAGGGGGGGTCGAACACTGAAGCTTTCTTT. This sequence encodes CAVKGGSNTEAFF.

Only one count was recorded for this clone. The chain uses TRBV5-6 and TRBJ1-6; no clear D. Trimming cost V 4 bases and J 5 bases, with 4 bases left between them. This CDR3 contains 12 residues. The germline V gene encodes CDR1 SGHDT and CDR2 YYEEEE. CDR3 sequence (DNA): TGTGCCAGCAGCGGCAATAATTCACCCCTCCACTTT. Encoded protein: CASSGNNSPLHF.

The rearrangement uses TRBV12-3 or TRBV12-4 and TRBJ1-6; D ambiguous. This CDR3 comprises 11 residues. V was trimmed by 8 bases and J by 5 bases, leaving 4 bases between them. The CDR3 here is CASGDNSPLHF. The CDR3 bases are TGTGCCAGCGGGGATAATTCACCCCTCCACTTT.

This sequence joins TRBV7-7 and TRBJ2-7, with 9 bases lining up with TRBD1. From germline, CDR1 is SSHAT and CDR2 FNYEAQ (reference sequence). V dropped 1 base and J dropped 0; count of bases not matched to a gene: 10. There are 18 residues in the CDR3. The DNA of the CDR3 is TGTGCCAGCAGCTTAGGGCCTGGGACAGGGTCTTCCTCCTACGAGCAGTACTTC. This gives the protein CASSLGPGTGSSSYEQYF.

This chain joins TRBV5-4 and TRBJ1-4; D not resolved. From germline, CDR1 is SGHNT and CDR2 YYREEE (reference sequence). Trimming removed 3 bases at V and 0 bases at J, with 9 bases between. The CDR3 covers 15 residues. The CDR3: CASSSSGTTNEKLFF. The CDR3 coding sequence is TGTGCCAGCAGCTCCTCCGGAACAACTAATGAAAAACTGTTTTTT.

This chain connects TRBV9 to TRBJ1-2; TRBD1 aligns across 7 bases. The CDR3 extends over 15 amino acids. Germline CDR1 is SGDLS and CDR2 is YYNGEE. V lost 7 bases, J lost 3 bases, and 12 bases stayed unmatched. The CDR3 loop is CASSGQQLWDYGYTF. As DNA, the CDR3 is TGTGCCAGCTCGGGACAGCAACTGTGGGACTATGGCTACACCTTC. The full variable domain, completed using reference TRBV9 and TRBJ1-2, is DSGVTQTPKHLITATGQRVTLRCSPRSGDLSVYWYQQSLDQGLQFLIQYYNGEERAKGNILERFSAQQFPDLHSELNLSSLELGDSALYFCASSGQQLWDYGYTFGSGTRLTVV.

In nucleotides, the CDR3 is TGTGCCACCTGGGACAGGGGGTCCACCGGGGAGCTGTTTTTT. Translation gives CATWDRGSTGELFF. This chain links TRBV19 with TRBJ2-2, with 11 bases fitting TRBD1. The V gene's germline CDR1 is LNHDA and CDR2 SQIVND (reference sequence). The CDR3 length is 14 residues. The trim removed 10 bases at V and 4 bases at J, leaving 5 bases unmatched.

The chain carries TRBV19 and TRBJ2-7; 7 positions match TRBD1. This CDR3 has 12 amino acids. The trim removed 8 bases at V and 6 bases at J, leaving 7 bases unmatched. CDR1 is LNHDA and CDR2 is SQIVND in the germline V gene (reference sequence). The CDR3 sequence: CASSHRGGEQYF. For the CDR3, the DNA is TGTGCCAGTTCCCACAGGGGCGGCGAGCAGTACTTC.

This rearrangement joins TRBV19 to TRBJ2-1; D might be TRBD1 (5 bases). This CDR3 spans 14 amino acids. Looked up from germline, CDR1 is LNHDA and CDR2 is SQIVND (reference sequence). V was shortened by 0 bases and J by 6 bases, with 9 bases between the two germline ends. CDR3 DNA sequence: TGTGCCAGTAGTATAGAGGCAGGGCCCAATGAGCAGTTCTTC. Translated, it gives CASSIEAGPNEQFF.

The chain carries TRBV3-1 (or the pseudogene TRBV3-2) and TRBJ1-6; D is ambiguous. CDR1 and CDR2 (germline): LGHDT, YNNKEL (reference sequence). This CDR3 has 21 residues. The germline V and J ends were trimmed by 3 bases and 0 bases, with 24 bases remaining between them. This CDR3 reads CASSHTTRSREPSSYNSPLHF. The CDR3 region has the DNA TGTGCCAGCAGCCATACCACCAGGAGTCGGGAACCCAGCTCCTATAATTCACCCCTCCACTTT.

CDR3 bases: TGTGCCAGCAGTCGACTAGGTAGCACAGATACGCAGTATTTT. Its protein product is CASSRLGSTDTQYF. The V call is TRBV27, the J call TRBJ2-3; D possibly corresponds to TRBD2 (6 bases). The CDR3 consists of 14 residues. The V gene lost 5 bases and the J gene lost 0 bases, with 9 bases spanning the gap. CDR1 MNHEY and CDR2 SMNVEV come from the germline V gene (reference sequence).

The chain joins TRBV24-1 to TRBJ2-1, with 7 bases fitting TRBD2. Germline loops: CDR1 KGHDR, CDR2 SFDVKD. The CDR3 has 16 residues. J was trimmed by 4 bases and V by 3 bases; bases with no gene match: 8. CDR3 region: CATSDTSSGEYNEQFF. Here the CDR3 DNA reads TGTGCCACCAGTGATACTTCTAGCGGAGAGTACAATGAGCAGTTCTTC.

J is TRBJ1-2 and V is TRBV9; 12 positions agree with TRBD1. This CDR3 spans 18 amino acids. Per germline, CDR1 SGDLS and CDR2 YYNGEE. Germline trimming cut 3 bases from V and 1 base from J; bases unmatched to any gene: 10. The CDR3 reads CASSGFAGQGAGNYGYTF. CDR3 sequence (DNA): TGTGCCAGCAGCGGCTTCGCGGGACAGGGGGCTGGTAACTATGGCTACACCTTC.

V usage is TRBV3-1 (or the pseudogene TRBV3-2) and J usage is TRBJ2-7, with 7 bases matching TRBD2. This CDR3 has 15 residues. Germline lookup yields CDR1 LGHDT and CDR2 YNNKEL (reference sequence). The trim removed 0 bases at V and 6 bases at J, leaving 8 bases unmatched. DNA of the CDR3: TGTGCCAGCAGCCAAGATGCCACTAGCGCGGGCGAGCAGTACTTC. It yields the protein CASSQDATSAGEQYF.

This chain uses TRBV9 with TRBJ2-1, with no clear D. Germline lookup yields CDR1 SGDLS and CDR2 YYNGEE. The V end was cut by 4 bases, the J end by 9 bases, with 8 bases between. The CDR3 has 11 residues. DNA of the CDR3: TGTGCCAGCAGCTCCGTCGGTGAGCAGTTCTTC. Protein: CASSSVGEQFF.

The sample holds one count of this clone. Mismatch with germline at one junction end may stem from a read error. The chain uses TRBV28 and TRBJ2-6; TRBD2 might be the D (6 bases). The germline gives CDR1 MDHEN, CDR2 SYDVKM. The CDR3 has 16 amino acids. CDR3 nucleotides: TGTGTCAGCGGAGGGTCCGCTATTTCTGGGGCCAACGTCCTGACTTTC. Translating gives CVSGGSAISGANVLTF.

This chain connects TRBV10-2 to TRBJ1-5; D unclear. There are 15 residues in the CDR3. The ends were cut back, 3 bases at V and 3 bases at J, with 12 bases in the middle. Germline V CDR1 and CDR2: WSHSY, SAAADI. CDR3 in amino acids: CASSDWQLFNQPQHF. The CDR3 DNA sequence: TGCGCCAGCAGTGATTGGCAGTTATTCAATCAGCCCCAGCATTTT.

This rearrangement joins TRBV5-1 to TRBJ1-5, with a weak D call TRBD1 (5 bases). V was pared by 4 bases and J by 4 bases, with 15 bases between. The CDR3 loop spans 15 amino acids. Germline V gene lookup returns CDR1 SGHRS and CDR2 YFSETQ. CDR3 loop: CASSPGTTGNQPQHF. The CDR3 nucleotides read TGCGCCAGCAGCCCCGGGACGACGGGGAATCAGCCCCAGCATTTT.

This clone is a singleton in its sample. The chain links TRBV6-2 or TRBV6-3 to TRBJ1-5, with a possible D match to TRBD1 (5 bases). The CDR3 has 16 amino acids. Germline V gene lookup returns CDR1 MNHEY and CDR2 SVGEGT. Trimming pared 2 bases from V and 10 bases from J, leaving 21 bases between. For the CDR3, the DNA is TGTGCCAGCAGTTACGGGGGGGTCGGAGGAAAAGTCCCCCAGCATTTT. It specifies CASSYGGVGGKVPQHF.

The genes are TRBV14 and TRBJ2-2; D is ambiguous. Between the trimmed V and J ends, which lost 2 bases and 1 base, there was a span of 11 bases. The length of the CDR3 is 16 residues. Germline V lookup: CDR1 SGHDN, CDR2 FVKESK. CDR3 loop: CASSQYPGLNTGELFF. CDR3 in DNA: TGTGCCAGCAGCCAATACCCCGGTTTGAACACCGGGGAGCTGTTTTTT.

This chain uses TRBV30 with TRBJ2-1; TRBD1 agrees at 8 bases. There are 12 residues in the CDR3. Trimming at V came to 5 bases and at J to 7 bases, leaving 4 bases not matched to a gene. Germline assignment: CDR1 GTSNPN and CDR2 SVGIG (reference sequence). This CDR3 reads CAWGQGKNEQFF. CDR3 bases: TGTGCCTGGGGACAGGGTAAAAATGAGCAGTTCTTC.

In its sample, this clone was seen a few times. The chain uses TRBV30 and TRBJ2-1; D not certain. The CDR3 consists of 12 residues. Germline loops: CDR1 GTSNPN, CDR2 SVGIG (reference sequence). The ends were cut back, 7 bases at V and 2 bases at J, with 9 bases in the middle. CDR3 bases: TGTGCCTCACCGAAGACCTACAATGAGCAGTTCTTC. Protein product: CASPKTYNEQFF.

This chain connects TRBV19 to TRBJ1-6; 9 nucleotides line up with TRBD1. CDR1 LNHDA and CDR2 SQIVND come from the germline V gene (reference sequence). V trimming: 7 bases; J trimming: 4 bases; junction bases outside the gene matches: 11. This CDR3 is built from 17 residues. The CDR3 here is CASTFSGGTGYNSPLHF. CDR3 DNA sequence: TGTGCCAGTACTTTCTCAGGTGGGACAGGGTATAATTCACCCCTCCACTTT.

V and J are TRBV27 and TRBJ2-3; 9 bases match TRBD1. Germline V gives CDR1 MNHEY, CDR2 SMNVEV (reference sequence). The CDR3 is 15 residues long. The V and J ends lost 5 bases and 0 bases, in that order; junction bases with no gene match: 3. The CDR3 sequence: CASSKTGGSTDTQYF. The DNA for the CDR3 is TGTGCCAGCAGTAAGACAGGGGGGAGCACAGATACGCAGTATTTT.

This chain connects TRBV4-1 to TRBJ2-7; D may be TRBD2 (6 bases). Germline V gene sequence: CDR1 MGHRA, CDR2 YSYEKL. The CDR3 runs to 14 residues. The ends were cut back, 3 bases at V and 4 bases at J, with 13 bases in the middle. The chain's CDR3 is CASSQLAGSYEQYF. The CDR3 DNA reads TGCGCCAGCAGCCAGTTGGCGGGGTCGTACGAGCAGTACTTC.